The clone carrying this T cell receptor beta chain was picked up many times. Amplification by 5'RACE using constant-segment primers produced TCR alpha and TCR beta cDNA libraries that carried sample barcodes and UMIs. TCRdb called the 5' RACE reads again in MiXCR, with one record for every CDR3 protein. The repertoire has about 57,000 distinct CDR3 sequences, less than 15% of them found once; the top ten carry about 22%. The sample belongs to a study of T-cell memory formation after mild COVID-19. Overall study context: TCR clusters mostly belonged to single donors.

Unmatched junction bases numbered 8, after V lost 6 bases and J lost 4 bases. The CDR3 totals 13 residues. Germline CDR1 reads SQVTM; CDR2 reads ANQGSEA. The chain couples TRBV29-1 to TRBJ2-5; TRBD1 matches at 7 bases. The receptor's source is a man younger than 30 who had mild COVID-19 (a few samples of this study predate the infection). Cell type and time point are not known. The source material was PBMCs or a T cell subset sorted from them (not recorded which). As DNA, the CDR3 is TGCAGCGTCGAGGGGGCGTTGGGAGAGACCCAGTACTTC. This gives the protein CSVEGALGETQYF.